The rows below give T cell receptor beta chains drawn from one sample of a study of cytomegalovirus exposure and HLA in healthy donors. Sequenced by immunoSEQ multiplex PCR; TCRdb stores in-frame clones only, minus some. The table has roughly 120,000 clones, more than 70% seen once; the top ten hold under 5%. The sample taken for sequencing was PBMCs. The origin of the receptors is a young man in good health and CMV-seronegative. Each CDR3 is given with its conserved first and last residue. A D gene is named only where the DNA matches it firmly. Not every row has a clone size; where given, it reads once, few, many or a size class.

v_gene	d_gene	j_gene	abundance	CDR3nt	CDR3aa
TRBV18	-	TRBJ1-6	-	TGTGCCAGCTCGCCCGACAGAGTCTCTAAAAATTCACCCCTCCACTTT	CASSPDRVSKNSPLHF
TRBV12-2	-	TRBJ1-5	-	TGTGCAAGTCGCCTATCGGGACACCTCAGCAATCAGCCCCAGCATTTT	CASRLSGHLSNQPQHF
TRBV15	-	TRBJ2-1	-	TGTGCCACCAGCAGCCCCAGGTGGTCTTCCTACAATGAGCAGTTCTTC	CATSSPRWSSYNEQFF
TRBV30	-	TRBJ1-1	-	TGTGCCTGGGGTGCTGACGGAGGGACTGAAGCTTTCTTT	CAWGADGGTEAFF
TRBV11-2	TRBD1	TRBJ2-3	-	TGTGCCAGCAGCCAAGACAGGGGCGCAGCAGATACGCAGTATTTT	CASSQDRGAADTQYF
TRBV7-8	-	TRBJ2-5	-	TGTGCCAGCAGCTACAGGCAGGGCAAAGAGACCCAGTACTTC	CASSYRQGKETQYF
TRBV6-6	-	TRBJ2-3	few	TGTGCCAGCAGTTACTCGATGGGGGAGGGCACAGATACGCAGTATTTT	CASSYSMGEGTDTQYF
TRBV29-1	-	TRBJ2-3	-	TGCAGCGTTGAAGTACTAGCTACGGATACGCAGTATTTT	CSVEVLATDTQYF
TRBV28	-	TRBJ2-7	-	TGTGCCAGCAGTTTACGTGGGCGGGCGGGTTACGAGCAGTACTTC	CASSLRGRAGYEQYF
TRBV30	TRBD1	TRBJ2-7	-	TGTGCCTGGAGTGATGGGACAGGGTCCTACGAGCAGTACTTC	CAWSDGTGSYEQYF
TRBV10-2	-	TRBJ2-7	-	TGCGCCAGCAGTGAGTCGGGGCCCGGGTTAAGCTCCTACGAGCAGTACTTC	CASSESGPGLSSYEQYF
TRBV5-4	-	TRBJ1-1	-	TGTGCCAGCAGCTTGGAGGCGGGGGCGACTGAAGCTTTCTTT	CASSLEAGATEAFF
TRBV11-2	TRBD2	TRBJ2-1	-	TGTGCCAGCAGCGCAGAGAGCGGGGGGGCCCTAAATGAGCAGTTCTTC	CASSAESGGALNEQFF
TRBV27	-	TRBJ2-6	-	TGTGCCAGCAGCCCGGGACTTTCTGGGGCCAACGTCCTGACTTTC	CASSPGLSGANVLTF
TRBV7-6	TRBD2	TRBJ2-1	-	TGTGCCAGCAGCCCCAGGGCTAGCGGGAGCTCCTACAATGAGCAGTTCTTC	CASSPRASGSSYNEQFF
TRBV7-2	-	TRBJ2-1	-	TGTGCCAGCAGCTTAGGTGCGGACTGGAGAAATGAGCAGTTCTTC	CASSLGADWRNEQFF
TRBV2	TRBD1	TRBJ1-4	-	TGTGCCAGCAGAATGGACAGGTCTCGGGAAAAACTGTTTTTT	CASRMDRSREKLFF
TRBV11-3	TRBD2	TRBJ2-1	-	TGTGCCAGCAGCTTAAGACTAGCGGGAGACTCCTACAATGAGCAGTTCTTC	CASSLRLAGDSYNEQFF
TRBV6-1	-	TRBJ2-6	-	TGTGCCAGCAGTGAGTGGAGCTCTGGGGCCAACGTCCTGACTTTC	CASSEWSSGANVLTF
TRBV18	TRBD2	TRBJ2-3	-	TGTGCCAGCTCACCATTAAGGACTAGCGGGAAAAGCACAGATACGCAGTATTTT	CASSPLRTSGKSTDTQYF
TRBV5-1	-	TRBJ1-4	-	TGCGCCAGCAGCCTAGGGGCAGCCCCTAATGAAAAACTGTTTTTT	CASSLGAAPNEKLFF
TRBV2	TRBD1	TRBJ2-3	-	TGTGCCAGCAAGGTGACAGGGGGCGAGTCAGATACGCAGTATTTT	CASKVTGGESDTQYF
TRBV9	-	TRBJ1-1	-	TGTGCCAGCAGCGTAGAGCCGGGGGACACTGAAGCTTTCTTT	CASSVEPGDTEAFF